This record concerns one T cell receptor (beta chain) sequence. TCRdb's table, derived via immunoSEQ multiplex PCR, lists solely in-frame clones and lacks some. Of approximately 200,000 clones listed, around 88% are singletons. This record comes from a study of blood T cell repertoires in COVID-19. From germline, CDR1 is WNHNN and CDR2 SYGVQD (reference sequence). V lost 4 bases and J lost 7; bases outside the gene matches: 4. The CDR3 runs to 13 residues. The chain carries TRBV10-1 and TRBJ2-1, with TRBD1 matching over 7 bases. The TCR originated in a man between 18 and 29 years old with active or convalescent COVID-19. Sequencing used peripheral blood. CDR3 nucleotide sequence: TGCGCCAGCAGTGCGGCAGGGGGAAATGAGCAGTTCTTC. Translated: CASSAAGGNEQFF.